These 18 T cell receptor beta chains were sequenced from one sample in a study of a mutant IDH1 vaccine in newly diagnosed glioma. Their cognate antigens are unknown. The time point denotes: week 11, during vaccination. Alongside topical imiquimod, each dose of vaccine comprised 300 ug of mutant IDH1 20-mer peptide. Sequencing was performed with immunoSEQ multiplex PCR; in TCRdb, only in-frame clones are kept and a portion is missing. The repertoire holds more than 50,000 clones, with about 80% as singletons. The sample in question was PBMCs, obtained from a glioma patient whose treatment included an IDH1 peptide vaccine. The receptors were sampled from a man in his fifties or sixties with glioma.

This chain connects TRBV7-2 to TRBJ2-3; TRBD1 might be the D (5 bases). The V gene's germline CDR1 is SGHTA and CDR2 FQGNSA. This CDR3 spans 16 amino acids. Trimming left V 4 bases short and J 1 base short, with 15 bases between. The CDR3 spells CASSSQGHIGTDTQYF. CDR3 nucleotides: TGTGCCAGCAGCTCTCAAGGACATATTGGCACAGATACGCAGTATTTT.

In its sample, this clone was seen a few times. V gene TRBV21-1 combines with J gene TRBJ1-2. TRBV21-1 is reported as a pseudogene. This CDR3 has 14 amino acids. CDR3 DNA: TGTGCCAGCAGCAAAGAAGAAAGGGAACATGGCTACACCTTC. Translation gives CASSKEEREHGYTF.

The gene calls are TRBV11-1 and TRBJ2-1, with TRBD1 matching 9 bases. CDR1 SGHAT and CDR2 FQDESV come from the germline V gene (reference sequence). V shed 3 bases and J 5 bases; nucleotides not matched to a gene: 2. The CDR3 sequence is 14 residues long. The DNA for the CDR3 is TGTGCCAGCAGCTTTAACAGGGGGCACAATGAGCAGTTCTTC. Its protein product is CASSFNRGHNEQFF.

The chain is built from TRBV5-5 and TRBJ2-3, with TRBD2 matching 8 bases. The V gene end was trimmed by 1 base and the J gene end by 6 bases; junction bases not matched to a gene: 13. The CDR3 contains 17 residues. In germline, CDR1 is SGHKS, CDR2 YYEKEE (reference sequence). CDR3 nucleotide sequence: TGTGCCAGCAGCTTGCTTGTTAGCGGGAACTTCGCGGATACGCAGTATTTT. Its translation: CASSLLVSGNFADTQYF.

This sequence joins TRBV6-5 and TRBJ1-4; D is unresolved. Germline lookup yields CDR1 MNHEY and CDR2 SVGAGI. The CDR3 length is 16 residues. Trimming left V 0 bases short and J 0 bases short, with 8 bases between. This CDR3 reads CASSYSPVATNEKLFF. The CDR3 bases are TGTGCCAGCAGTTACTCCCCCGTGGCAACTAATGAAAAACTGTTTTTT.

This clone is a singleton in its sample. Here the CDR3 reads CASSSLANTGELFF. The CDR3 nucleotides are TGTGCCAGCAGCTCCCTAGCGAACACCGGGGAGCTGTTTTTT. V gene TRBV7-8 combines with J gene TRBJ2-2; D unresolved. The germline gives CDR1 SGHVS, CDR2 FQNEAQ. Trimming stripped 4 bases from V and 0 bases from J, with 6 bases between. The CDR3 has 14 residues. Drawing the rest from reference TRBV7-8 and TRBJ2-2, the complete variable domain is GAGVSQSPRYKVAKRGQDVALRCDPISGHVSLFWYQQALGQGPEFLTYFQNEAQLDKSGLPSDRFFAERPEGSVSTLKIQRTQQEDSAVYLCASSSLANTGELFFGEGSRLTVL.

The rearrangement links TRBV19 to TRBJ2-5; D remains unclear. The ends were cut back, 8 bases at V and 5 bases at J, with 18 bases in the middle. Germline CDR1 is LNHDA and CDR2 is SQIVND (reference sequence). The CDR3 is 14 amino acids. The CDR3 DNA reads as TGTGCCAGTCGTCAGCAGCACCTCACCGAGACCCAGTACTTC. This translates into CASRQQHLTETQYF. The whole variable domain, remainder taken from reference TRBV19 and TRBJ2-5, is DGGITQSPKYLFRKEGQNVTLSCEQNLNHDAMYWYRQDPGQGLRLIYYSQIVNDFQKGDIAEGYSVSREKKESFPLTVTSAQKNPTAFYLCASRQQHLTETQYFGPGTRLLVL.

This clone was detected once. The chain uses TRBV19 and TRBJ1-6, with unresolved D. With 2 bases removed from V and 4 bases from J, the gap between germline ends came to 12 bases. Germline CDR1 is LNHDA and CDR2 is SQIVND (reference sequence). The CDR3 extends over 16 amino acids. CDR3 sequence (DNA): TGTGCCAGTAGTATACTCGGGCAGAATTATAATTCACCCCTCCACTTT. The encoded protein is CASSILGQNYNSPLHF.

V usage is TRBV5-1 and J usage is TRBJ2-7, with D possibly matching TRBD2 (5 bases). With 4 bases removed from V and 3 bases from J, the gap between germline ends came to 8 bases. Per germline, CDR1 SGHRS and CDR2 YFSETQ. This CDR3 spans 12 amino acids. CDR3 sequence reads: CASSTDFYEQYF. The CDR3 nucleotides are TGCGCCAGCAGCACGGACTTCTACGAGCAGTACTTC.

V gene TRBV6-5 combines with J gene TRBJ2-7; D possibly corresponds to TRBD2 (7 bases). The CDR3 has 14 amino acids. The germline V and J ends were trimmed by 5 bases and 2 bases, with 13 bases remaining between them. Germline CDR1 MNHEY, CDR2 SVGAGI. In DNA form, the CDR3 reads TGTGCCAGCAGTAGGACTAGGGGGACCTACGAGCAGTACTTC. It translates to CASSRTRGTYEQYF.

The V and J genes are TRBV7-9 and TRBJ1-2, with a possible D match to TRBD1 (5 bases). Germline-derived CDR1 and CDR2 are SEHNR and FQNEAQ (reference sequence). Trimming took off 1 base at V and 0 bases at J, with 9 bases between the two ends. CDR3 length: 15 amino acids. CDR3 residues: CASSLGGEANYGYTF. The CDR3 nucleotides are TGTGCCAGCAGCTTAGGGGGGGAAGCTAACTATGGCTACACCTTC.

The chain has TRBV5-6 and TRBJ2-5, with D tentatively TRBD2 (6 bases). The CDR3 is 15 amino acids. Germline values: CDR1 SGHDT, CDR2 YYEEEE. Trimming cost V 6 bases and J 0 bases, with 15 bases left between them. In DNA form, the CDR3 reads TGTGCCAGCACCCTCATTCGGGACTACCAAGAGACCCAGTACTTC. It is translated as CASTLIRDYQETQYF. The full variable domain, with the rest looked up from reference TRBV5-6 and TRBJ2-5, is DAGVTQSPTHLIKTRGQQVTLRCSPKSGHDTVSWYQQALGQGPQFIFQYYEEEERQRGNFPDRFSGHQFPNYSSELNVNALLLGDSALYLCASTLIRDYQETQYFGPGTRLLVL.

The rearrangement links TRBV18 to TRBJ1-1; 7 nucleotides align to TRBD1. V shed 8 bases, J shed 3 bases, and the junction held 6 bases outside the gene matches. The CDR3 runs to 13 residues. Germline loops: CDR1 KGHSH, CDR2 LQKENI. This CDR3 is CASQGQRDTEAFF. The CDR3 nucleotides read TGTGCCAGCCAGGGACAGAGGGACACTGAAGCTTTCTTT.

The chain is built from TRBV10-3 and TRBJ2-3, with 14 positions matching TRBD2. The trim removed 4 bases at V and 3 bases at J, leaving 12 bases unmatched. CDR1 is ENHRY and CDR2 is SYGVKD in the germline V gene. This CDR3 is built from 19 residues. CDR3 in DNA: TGTGCCATCAGTGCCATCGGGACTAGCGGGGGCAGTGTTACAGATACGCAGTATTTT. It yields the protein CAISAIGTSGGSVTDTQYF.

The V and J genes are TRBV7-9 and TRBJ2-7; 11 positions match TRBD2. This CDR3 has 15 residues. CDR1 SEHNR and CDR2 FQNEAQ come from the germline V gene (reference sequence). After removal of 5 bases from V and 3 bases from J, the junction contained 6 bases not matched to a gene. The CDR3 DNA follows: TGTGCCAGCAGCCCAACCGGGACTAGCGGCTACGAGCAGTACTTC. The encoded protein is CASSPTGTSGYEQYF.

A remark on this clone: The same CDR3 can be traced to other DNA sequences in this sample. This chain links TRBV20-1 with TRBJ1-2; D is undetermined. The V gene's germline CDR1 is DFQATT and CDR2 SNEGSKA (reference sequence). The CDR3 spans 11 residues. Trimming took off 3 bases at V and 8 bases at J, with 10 bases between the two ends. CDR3 residues: CSASDGFGYTF. The CDR3 bases are TGCAGTGCTAGTGATGGCTTCGGCTACACCTTC.

V gene TRBV7-9 combines with J gene TRBJ1-4; 7 positions match TRBD1. From germline, CDR1 is SEHNR and CDR2 FQNEAQ (reference sequence). V was clipped by 5 bases and J by 3 bases; unmatched bases: 3. The CDR3 spans 14 residues. CDR3 protein: CASSPGQSNEKLFF. Written as DNA, the CDR3 is TGTGCCAGCAGCCCGGGACAGTCTAATGAAAAACTGTTTTTT. Full variable domain (rest looked up from reference TRBV7-9 and TRBJ1-4): DTGVSQNPRHKITKRGQNVTFRCDPISEHNRLYWYRQTLGQGPEFLTYFQNEAQLEKSRLLSDRFSAERPKGSFSTLEIQRTEQGDSAMYLCASSPGQSNEKLFFGSGTQLSVL.

The V and J genes are TRBV5-1 and TRBJ2-3; D possibly corresponds to TRBD2 (6 bases). The CDR3 has 14 amino acids. Germline CDR1 and CDR2: SGHRS and YFSETQ. V shed 4 bases and J shed 2 bases, with 11 bases lying between them. CDR3 DNA sequence: TGCGCCAGCAGCGGCGGGGCCTCCACAGATACGCAGTATTTT. It yields the protein CASSGGASTDTQYF.